The sequence of this T cell receptor beta chain was determined in a study of control samples from healthy donors and cancer patients. Profiling relied on immunoSEQ multiplex PCR, and the TCRdb table lists in-frame clones only, not all of them. Of about 220,000 clones in the sample, 85% to 95% were seen once. The germline V and J ends were trimmed by 5 bases and 0 bases, with 11 bases remaining between them. Looked up from germline, CDR1 is MNHEY and CDR2 is SVGEGT. There are 15 residues in the CDR3. This sequence originates from a man aged 45 to 65 in good health. Material for sequencing was blood. The V call is TRBV6-2 or TRBV6-3, the J call TRBJ2-1, with D uncertain. DNA for the CDR3: TGTGCCAGCAGTACTCCGTGGCACTCCTACAATGAGCAGTTCTTC. Translating gives CASSTPWHSYNEQFF.